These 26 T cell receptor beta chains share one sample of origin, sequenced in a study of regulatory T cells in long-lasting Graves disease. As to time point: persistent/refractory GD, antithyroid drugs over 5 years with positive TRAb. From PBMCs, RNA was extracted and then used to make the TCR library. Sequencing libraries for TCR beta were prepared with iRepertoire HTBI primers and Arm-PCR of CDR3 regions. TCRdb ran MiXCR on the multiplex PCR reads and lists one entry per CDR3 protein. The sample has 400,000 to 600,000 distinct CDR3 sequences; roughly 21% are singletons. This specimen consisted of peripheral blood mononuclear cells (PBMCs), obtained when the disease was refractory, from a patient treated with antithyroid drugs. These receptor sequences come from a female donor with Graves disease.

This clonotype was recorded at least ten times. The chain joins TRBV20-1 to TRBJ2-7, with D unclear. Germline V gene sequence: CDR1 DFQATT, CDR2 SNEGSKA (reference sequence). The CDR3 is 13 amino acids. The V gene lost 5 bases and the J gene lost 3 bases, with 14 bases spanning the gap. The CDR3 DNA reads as TGCAGTGCTGCGACTTCGTTCGACTACGAGCAGTACTTC. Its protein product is CSAATSFDYEQYF.

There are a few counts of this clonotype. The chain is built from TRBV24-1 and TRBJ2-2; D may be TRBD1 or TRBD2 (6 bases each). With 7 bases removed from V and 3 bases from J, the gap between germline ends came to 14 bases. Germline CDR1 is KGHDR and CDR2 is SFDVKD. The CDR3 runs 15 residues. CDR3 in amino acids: CATRGGRLDTGELFF. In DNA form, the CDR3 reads TGTGCCACCAGGGGGGGCAGGCTTGACACCGGGGAGCTGTTTTTT.

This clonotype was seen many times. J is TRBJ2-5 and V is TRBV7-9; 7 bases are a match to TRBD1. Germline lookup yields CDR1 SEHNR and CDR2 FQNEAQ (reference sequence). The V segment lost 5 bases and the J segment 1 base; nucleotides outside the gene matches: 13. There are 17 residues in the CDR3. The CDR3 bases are TGTGCCAGCAGCCCGCCGTCCGGGACAGTATCCCAAGAGACCCAGTACTTC. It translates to CASSPPSGTVSQETQYF.

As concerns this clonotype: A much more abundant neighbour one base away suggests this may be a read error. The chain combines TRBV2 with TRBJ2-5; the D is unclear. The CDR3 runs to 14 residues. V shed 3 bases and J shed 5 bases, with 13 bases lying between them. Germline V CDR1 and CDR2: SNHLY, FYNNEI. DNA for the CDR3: TGTGCCAGCAGTGATCTACTCGCAATGGAGACCCAGTACTTC. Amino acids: CASSDLLAMETQYF.

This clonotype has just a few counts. CDR3 coding DNA: TGTGCCAGCAGCCAACCCGGCGCGGGGGGGCCGGGCACCGGGGAGCTGTTTTTT. It codes for CASSQPGAGGPGTGELFF. This chain joins TRBV7-3 and TRBJ2-2; 9 bases align to TRBD2. CDR3 size: 18 residues. Trimming at V came to 5 bases and at J to 4 bases, leaving 14 bases not matched to a gene. The germline CDR1 and CDR2 sequences are SGHTA and FQGTGA.

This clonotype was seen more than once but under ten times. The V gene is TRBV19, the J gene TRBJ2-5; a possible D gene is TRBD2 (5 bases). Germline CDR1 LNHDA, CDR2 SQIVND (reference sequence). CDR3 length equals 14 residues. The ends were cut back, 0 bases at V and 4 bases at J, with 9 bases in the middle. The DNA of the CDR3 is TGTGCCAGTAGTATAGATCTAGGAGGAGAGACCCAGTACTTC. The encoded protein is CASSIDLGGETQYF.

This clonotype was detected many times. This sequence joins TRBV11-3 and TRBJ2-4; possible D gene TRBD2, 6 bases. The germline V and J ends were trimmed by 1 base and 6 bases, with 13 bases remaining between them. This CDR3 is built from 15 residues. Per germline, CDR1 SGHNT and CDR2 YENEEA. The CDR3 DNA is TGTGCCAGCAGCTTAGGTGGGGGACTCCTAAACATTCAGTACTTC. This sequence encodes CASSLGGGLLNIQYF.

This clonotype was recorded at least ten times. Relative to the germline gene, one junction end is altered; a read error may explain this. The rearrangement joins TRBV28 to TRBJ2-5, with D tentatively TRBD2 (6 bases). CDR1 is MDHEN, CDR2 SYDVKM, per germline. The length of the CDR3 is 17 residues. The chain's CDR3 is CASSPHHAGGDALQGNF. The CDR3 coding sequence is TGTGCCAGCAGTCCCCATCATGCCGGGGGAGATGCCCTTCAAGGGAACTTC.

CDR3 bases: TGTGCCAGCAGACTGCACAGGCTGGTGGGGCTAGCGTACGAGCAGTACTTC. Translated: CASRLHRLVGLAYEQYF. V is TRBV28 and J is TRBJ2-7; a weak D match, TRBD2 (6 bases). This CDR3 region has 17 residues. V was cut by 6 bases and J by 4 bases, with 25 bases left in between. Germline CDR1 reads MDHEN; CDR2 reads SYDVKM.

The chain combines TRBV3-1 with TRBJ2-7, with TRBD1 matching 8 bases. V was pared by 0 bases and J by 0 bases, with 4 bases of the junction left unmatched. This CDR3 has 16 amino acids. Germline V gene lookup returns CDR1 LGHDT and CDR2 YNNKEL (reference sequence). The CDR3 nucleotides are TGTGCCAGCAGCCAAGAAGGGACAGGATACTCCTACGAGCAGTACTTC. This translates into CASSQEGTGYSYEQYF.

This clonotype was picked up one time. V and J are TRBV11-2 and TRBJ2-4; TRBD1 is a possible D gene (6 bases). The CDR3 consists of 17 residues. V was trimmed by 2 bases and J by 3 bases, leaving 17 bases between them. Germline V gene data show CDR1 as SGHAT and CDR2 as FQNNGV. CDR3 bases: TGTGCCAGCAGCTTATCCGCAGGGGCCTCAAACAAAAACATTCAGTACTTC. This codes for CASSLSAGASNKNIQYF.

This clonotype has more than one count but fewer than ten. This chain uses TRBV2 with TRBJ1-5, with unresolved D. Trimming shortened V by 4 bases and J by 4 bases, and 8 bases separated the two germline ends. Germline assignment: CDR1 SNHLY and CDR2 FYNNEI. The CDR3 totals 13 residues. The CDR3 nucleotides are TGTGCCAGCAGTGGACTTAGGAATCAGCCCCAGCATTTT. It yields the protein CASSGLRNQPQHF.

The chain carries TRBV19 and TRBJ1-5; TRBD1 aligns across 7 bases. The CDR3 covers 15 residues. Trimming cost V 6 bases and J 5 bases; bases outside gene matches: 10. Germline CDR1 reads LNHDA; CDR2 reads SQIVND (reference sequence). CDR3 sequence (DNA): TGTGCCAGTAGCGTCCTGTGGGACAGATATCAGCCCCAGCATTTT. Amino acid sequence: CASSVLWDRYQPQHF.

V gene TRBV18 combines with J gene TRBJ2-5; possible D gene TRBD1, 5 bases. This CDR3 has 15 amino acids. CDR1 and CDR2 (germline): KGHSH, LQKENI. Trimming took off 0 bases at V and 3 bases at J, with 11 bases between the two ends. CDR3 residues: CASSPPISREETQYF. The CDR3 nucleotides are TGTGCCAGCTCACCACCGATTAGCAGGGAAGAGACCCAGTACTTC.

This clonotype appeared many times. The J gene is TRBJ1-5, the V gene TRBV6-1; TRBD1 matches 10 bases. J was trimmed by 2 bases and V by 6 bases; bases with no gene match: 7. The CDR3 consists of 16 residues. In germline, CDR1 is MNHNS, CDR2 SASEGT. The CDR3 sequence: CASRTDRGFRNQPQHF. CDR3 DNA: TGTGCCAGCAGGACGGACAGGGGGTTTCGCAATCAGCCCCAGCATTTT.

The chain's CDR3 is CASSQGKSPLHF. The CDR3 DNA follows: TGTGCCAGCAGCCAGGGCAAGTCACCCCTCCACTTT. The rearrangement joins TRBV11-2 to TRBJ1-6; possible D gene TRBD1, 5 bases. V dropped 5 bases and J dropped 10 bases, with 9 bases sitting between them. This CDR3 spans 12 amino acids. Germline CDR1 reads SGHAT; CDR2 reads FQNNGV.

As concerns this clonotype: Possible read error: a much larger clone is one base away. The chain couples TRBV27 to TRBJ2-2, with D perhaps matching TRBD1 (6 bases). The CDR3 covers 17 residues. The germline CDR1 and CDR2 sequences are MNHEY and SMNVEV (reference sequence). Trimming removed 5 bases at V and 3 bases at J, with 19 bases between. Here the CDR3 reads CASSQDVRTADTGELFF. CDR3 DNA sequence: TGTGCCAGCAGTCAAGATGTAAGGACAGCAGACACCGGGGAGCTGTTTTTT.

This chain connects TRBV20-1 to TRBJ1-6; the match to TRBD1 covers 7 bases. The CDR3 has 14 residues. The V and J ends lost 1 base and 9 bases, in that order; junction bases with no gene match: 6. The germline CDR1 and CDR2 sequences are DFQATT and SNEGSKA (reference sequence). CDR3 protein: CSARGPGDSSPLHF. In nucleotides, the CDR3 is TGCAGTGCTAGAGGTCCAGGGGACAGTTCACCCCTCCACTTT.

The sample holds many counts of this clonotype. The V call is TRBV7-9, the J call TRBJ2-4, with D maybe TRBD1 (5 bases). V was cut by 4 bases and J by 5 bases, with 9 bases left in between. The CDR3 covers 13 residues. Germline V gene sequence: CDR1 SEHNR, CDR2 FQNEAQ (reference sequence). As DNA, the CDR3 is TGTGCCAGCAGCTGGGGCGGAGAAAACATTCAGTACTTC. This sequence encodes CASSWGGENIQYF.

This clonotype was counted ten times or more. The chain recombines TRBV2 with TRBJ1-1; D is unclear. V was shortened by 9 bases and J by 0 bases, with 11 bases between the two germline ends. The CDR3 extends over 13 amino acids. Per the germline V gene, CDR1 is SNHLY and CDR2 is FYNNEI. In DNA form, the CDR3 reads TGTGCCAGTAGACAAAGCATGAACACTGAAGCTTTCTTT. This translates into CASRQSMNTEAFF.

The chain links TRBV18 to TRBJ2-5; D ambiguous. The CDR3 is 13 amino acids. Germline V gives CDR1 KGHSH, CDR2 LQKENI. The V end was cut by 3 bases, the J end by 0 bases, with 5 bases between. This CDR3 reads CASSPQYQETQYF. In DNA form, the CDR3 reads TGTGCCAGCTCACCCCAGTACCAAGAGACCCAGTACTTC.

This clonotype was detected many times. CDR3 amino acids: CASSLFPVGTASYEQYF. The CDR3 DNA reads as TGTGCCAGCAGTTTATTCCCCGTCGGGACAGCCTCCTACGAGCAGTACTTC. V is TRBV28 and J is TRBJ2-7, with 7 bases identical to TRBD1. CDR3 size: 17 residues. V lost 1 base and J lost 0; bases outside the gene matches: 9. The germline gives CDR1 MDHEN, CDR2 SYDVKM.

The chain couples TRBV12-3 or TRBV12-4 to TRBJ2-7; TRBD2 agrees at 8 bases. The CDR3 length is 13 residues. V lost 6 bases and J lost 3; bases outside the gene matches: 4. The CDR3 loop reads CASRKLADYEQYF. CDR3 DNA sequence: TGTGCCAGCAGGAAACTAGCGGACTACGAGCAGTACTTC.

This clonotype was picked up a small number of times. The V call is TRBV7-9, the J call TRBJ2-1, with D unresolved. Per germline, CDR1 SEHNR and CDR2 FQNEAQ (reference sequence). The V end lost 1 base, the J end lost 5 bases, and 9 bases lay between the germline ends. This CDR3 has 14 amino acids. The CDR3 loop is CASSLGGSHNEQFF. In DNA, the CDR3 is TGTGCCAGCAGCTTAGGCGGCAGCCACAATGAGCAGTTCTTC.

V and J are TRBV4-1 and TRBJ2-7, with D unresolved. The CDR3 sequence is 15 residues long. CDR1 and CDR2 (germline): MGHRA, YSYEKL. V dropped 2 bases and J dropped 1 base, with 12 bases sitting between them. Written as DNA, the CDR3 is TGCGCCAGCAGCCAATTCGGCCCTGGGTCCTACGAGCAGTACTTC. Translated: CASSQFGPGSYEQYF.

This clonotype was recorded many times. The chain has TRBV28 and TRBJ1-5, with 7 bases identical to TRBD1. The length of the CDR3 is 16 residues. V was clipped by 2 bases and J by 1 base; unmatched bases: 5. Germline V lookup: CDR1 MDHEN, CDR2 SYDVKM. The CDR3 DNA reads TGTGCCAGCAGTTTACTCACAGGGGAGAGCAATCAGCCCCAGCATTTT. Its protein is CASSLLTGESNQPQHF.